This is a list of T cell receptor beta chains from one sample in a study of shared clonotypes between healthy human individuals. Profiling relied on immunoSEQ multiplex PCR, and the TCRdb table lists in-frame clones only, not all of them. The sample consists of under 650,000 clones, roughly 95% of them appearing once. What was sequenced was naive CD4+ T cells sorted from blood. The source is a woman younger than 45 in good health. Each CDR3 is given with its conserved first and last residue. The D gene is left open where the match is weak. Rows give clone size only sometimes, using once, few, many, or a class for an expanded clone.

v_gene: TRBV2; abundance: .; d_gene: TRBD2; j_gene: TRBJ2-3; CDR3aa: CASSERGTDTQYF; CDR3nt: TGTGCCAGCAGTGAGCGGGGGACAGATACGCAGTATTTT
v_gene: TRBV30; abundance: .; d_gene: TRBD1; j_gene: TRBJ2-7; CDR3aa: CAWIRDRGSYEQYF; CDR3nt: TGTGCCTGGATTCGGGACAGGGGATCCTACGAGCAGTACTTC
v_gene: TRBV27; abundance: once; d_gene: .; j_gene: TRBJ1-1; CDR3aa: CASSPQAWGIMNTEAFF; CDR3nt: TGTGCCAGCAGTCCCCAAGCCTGGGGCATTATGAACACTGAAGCTTTCTTT
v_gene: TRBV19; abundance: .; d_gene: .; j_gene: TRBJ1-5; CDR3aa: CASSSGGTWGNQPQHF; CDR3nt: TGTGCCAGTAGTTCTGGGGGTACGTGGGGCAATCAGCCCCAGCATTTT
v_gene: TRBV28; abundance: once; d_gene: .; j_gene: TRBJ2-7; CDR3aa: CASTEQGPVPEQYF; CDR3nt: TGTGCCAGCACGGAGCAGGGGCCGGTTCCCGAGCAGTACTTC
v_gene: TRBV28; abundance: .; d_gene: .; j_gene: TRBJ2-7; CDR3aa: CASRSGQTYEQYF; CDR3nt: TGTGCCAGCAGGTCCGGACAGACCTACGAGCAGTACTTC
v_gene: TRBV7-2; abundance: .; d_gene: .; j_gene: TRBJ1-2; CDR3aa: CASSLWGAGYGYTF; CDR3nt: TGTGCCAGCAGCCTGTGGGGGGCAGGCTATGGCTACACCTTC
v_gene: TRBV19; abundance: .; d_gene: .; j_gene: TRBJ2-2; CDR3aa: CASSIGGSNTGELFF; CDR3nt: TGTGCCAGTAGTATCGGTGGATCGAACACCGGGGAGCTGTTTTTT
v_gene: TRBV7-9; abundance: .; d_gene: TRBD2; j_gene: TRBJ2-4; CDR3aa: CASSAGTSGRLAKNIQYF; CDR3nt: TGTGCCAGCAGCGCAGGGACTAGCGGAAGACTAGCCAAAAACATTCAGTACTTC
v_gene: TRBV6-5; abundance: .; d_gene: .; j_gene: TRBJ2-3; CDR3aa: CASSYTWSGKGDTQYF; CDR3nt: TGTGCCAGCAGTTACACTTGGTCGGGGAAGGGAGATACGCAGTATTTT
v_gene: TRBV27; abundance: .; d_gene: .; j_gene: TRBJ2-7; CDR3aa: CASTPIGQIHYEQYF; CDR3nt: TGTGCCAGCACACCCATTGGACAGATACACTACGAGCAGTACTTC
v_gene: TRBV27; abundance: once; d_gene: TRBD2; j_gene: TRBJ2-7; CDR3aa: CASSSVRLAGDYEQYF; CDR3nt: TGTGCCAGCAGTTCAGTCCGCCTAGCGGGAGATTACGAGCAGTACTTC
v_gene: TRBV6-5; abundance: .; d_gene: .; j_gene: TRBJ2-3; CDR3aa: CASSYRGFGTDTQYF; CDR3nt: TGTGCCAGCAGTTACCGAGGTTTCGGCACAGATACGCAGTATTTT
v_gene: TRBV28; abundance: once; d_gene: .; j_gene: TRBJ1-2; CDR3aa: CASTLQGNYGYTF; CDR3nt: TGTGCCAGCACCCTACAGGGAAACTATGGCTACACCTTC
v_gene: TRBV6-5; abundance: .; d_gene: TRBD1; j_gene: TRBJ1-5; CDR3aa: CASSLTGTGNQPQHF; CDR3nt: TGTGCCAGCAGTTTAACCGGGACAGGGAATCAGCCCCAGCATTTT
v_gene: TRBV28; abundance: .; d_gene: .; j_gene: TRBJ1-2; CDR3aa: CASTGGVPLYTF; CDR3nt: TGTGCCAGCACCGGGGGGGTACCTCTCTACACCTTC
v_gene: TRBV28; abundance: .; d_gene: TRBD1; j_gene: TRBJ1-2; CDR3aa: CASSTQPGQGRGYTF; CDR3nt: TGTGCCAGCAGTACACAACCGGGACAGGGTCGTGGCTACACCTTC
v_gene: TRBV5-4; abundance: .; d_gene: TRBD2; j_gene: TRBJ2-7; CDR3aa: CASSLGSRGSFPYEQYF; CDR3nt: TGTGCCAGCAGCTTGGGTAGTCGCGGGAGTTTCCCCTACGAGCAGTACTTC
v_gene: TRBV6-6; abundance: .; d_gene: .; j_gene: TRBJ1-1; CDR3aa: CASRERNTEAFF; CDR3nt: TGTGCCAGCCGAGAAAGAAACACTGAAGCTTTCTTT
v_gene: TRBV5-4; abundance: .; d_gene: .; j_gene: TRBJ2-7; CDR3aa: CASSNPFEGNNYEQYF; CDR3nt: TGTGCCAGCAGCAACCCCTTCGAAGGGAACAACTACGAGCAGTACTTC
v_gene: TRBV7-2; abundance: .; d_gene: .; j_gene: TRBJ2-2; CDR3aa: CASSPRTGTITGELFF; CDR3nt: TGTGCCAGCAGCCCCCGGACCGGGACAATCACCGGGGAGCTGTTTTTT
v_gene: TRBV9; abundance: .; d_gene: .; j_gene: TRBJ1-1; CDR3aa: CASSVKGPGTEAFF; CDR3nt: TGTGCCAGCAGCGTTAAGGGTCCAGGCACTGAAGCTTTCTTT
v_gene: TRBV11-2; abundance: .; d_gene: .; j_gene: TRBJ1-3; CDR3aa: CASSSDTGNTIYF; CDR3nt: TGTGCCAGCAGCTCGGACACTGGAAACACCATATATTTT
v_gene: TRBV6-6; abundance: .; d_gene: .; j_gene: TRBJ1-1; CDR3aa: CASTSRGDSSEAFF; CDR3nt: TGTGCCAGCACCTCTCGGGGAGACTCCTCTGAAGCTTTCTTT
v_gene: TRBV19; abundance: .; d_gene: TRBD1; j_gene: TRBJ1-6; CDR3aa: CASSLRDRGNSPLHF; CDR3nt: TGTGCCAGTAGTCTCCGGGACAGGGGTAATTCACCCCTCCACTTT
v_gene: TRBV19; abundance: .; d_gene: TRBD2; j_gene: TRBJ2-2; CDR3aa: CASSRASGSTVTGELFF; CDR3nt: TGTGCCAGTAGCAGAGCTAGCGGGAGTACAGTCACCGGGGAGCTGTTTTTT
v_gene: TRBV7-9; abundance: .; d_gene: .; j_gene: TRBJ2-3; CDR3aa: CASSLEGPTDTQYF; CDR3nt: TGTGCCAGCAGCTTAGAGGGCCCGACAGATACGCAGTATTTT
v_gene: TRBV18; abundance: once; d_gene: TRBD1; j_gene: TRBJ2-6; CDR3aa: CASSPEAGGLRANVLTF; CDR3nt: TGTGCCAGCTCACCAGAAGCAGGGGGCTTAAGGGCCAACGTCCTGACTTTC
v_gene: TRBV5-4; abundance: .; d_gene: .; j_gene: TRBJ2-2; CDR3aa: CASSLIHYRGGTGELFF; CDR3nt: TGTGCCAGCAGCTTGATTCATTACAGGGGGGGTACCGGGGAGCTGTTTTTT
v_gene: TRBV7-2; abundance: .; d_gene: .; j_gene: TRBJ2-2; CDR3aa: CASSSTRLVPLTGELFF; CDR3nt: TGTGCCAGCAGCTCGACCCGACTAGTTCCACTCACCGGGGAGCTGTTTTTT
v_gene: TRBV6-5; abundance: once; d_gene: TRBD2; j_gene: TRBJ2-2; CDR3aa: CASSRLAANTGELFF; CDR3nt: TGTGCCAGCAGTCGACTAGCAGCGAACACCGGGGAGCTGTTTTTT
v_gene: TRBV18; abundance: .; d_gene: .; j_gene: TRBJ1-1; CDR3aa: CASSPRAVGNTEAFF; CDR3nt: TGTGCCAGCTCACCACGGGCAGTGGGGAACACTGAAGCTTTCTTT
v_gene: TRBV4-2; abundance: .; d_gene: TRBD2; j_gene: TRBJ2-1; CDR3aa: CASSPSGQSSYNEQFF; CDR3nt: TGTGCCAGCAGCCCTAGCGGCCAGAGCTCCTACAATGAGCAGTTCTTC
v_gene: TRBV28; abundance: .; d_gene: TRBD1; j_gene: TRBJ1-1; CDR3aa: CASSPGQGGTEAFF; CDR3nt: TGTGCCAGCAGTCCCGGACAGGGAGGGACTGAAGCTTTCTTT
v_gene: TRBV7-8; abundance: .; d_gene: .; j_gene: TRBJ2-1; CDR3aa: CASRLGGYNEQFF; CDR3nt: TGTGCCAGCAGACTAGGGGGGTACAATGAGCAGTTCTTC
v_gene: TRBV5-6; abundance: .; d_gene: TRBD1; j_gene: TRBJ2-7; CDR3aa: CASSFFSGQGRYEQYF; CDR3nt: TGTGCCAGCAGCTTCTTTTCGGGACAGGGGAGGTACGAGCAGTACTTC
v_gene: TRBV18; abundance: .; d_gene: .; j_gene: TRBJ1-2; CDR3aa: CASSPWGFVGYTF; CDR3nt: TGTGCCAGCTCACCATGGGGATTTGTGGGCTACACCTTC
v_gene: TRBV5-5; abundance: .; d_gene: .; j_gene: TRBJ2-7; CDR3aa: CASSLRASYEQYF; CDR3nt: TGTGCCAGCAGCTTGCGGGCTTCCTACGAGCAGTACTTC
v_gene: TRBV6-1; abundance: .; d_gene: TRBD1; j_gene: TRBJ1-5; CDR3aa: CASKWTGNGQPQHF; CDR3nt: TGTGCCAGCAAATGGACAGGGAACGGTCAGCCCCAGCATTTT
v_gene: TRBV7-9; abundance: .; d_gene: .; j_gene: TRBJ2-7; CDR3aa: CASSLGGGLVHEQYF; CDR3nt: TGTGCCAGCAGCTTAGGTGGGGGCCTAGTGCACGAGCAGTACTTC
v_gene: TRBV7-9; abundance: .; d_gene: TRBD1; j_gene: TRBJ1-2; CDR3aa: CASSLGQGIRSYGYTF; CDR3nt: TGTGCCAGCAGCTTGGGACAGGGGATTCGTAGCTATGGCTACACCTTC
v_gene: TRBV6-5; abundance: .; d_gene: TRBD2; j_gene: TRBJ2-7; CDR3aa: CASSYSRTSSYEQYF; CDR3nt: TGTGCCAGCAGTTACTCGCGGACTAGCTCCTACGAGCAGTACTTC
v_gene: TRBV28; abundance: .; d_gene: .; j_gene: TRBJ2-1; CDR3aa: CASSPGYNEQFF; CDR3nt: TGTGCCAGCAGTCCCGGTTACAATGAGCAGTTCTTC
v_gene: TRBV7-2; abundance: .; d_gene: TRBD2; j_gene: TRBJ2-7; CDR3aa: CASSLFSGIEQYF; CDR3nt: TGTGCCAGCAGCTTGTTTAGCGGGATCGAGCAGTACTTC
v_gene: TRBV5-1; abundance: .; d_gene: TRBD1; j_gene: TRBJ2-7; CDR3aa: CASRKGQGDEQYF; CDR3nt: TGCGCCAGCAGGAAAGGACAGGGGGACGAGCAGTACTTC
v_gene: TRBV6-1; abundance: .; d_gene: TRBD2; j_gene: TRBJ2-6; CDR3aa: CASRERVAGEGGANVLTF; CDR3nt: TGTGCCAGCAGAGAACGGGTAGCGGGAGAGGGCGGGGCCAACGTCCTGACTTTC
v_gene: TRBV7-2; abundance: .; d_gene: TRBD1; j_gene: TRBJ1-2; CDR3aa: CASSKQGASNYGYTF; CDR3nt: TGTGCCAGCAGCAAACAGGGGGCAAGTAACTATGGCTACACCTTC
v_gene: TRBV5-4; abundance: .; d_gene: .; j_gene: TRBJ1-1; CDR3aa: CASSFRGNTEAFF; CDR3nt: TGTGCCAGCAGCTTCCGGGGGAACACTGAAGCTTTCTTT
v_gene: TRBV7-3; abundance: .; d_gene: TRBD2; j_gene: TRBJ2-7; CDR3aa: CASSLGATSPYEQYF; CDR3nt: TGTGCCAGCAGCTTAGGTGCGACTAGCCCGTACGAGCAGTACTTC
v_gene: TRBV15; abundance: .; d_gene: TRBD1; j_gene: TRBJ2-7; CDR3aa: CATSRPGTGERDEQYF; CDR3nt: TGTGCCACCAGCAGGCCCGGGACAGGGGAACGGGACGAGCAGTACTTC
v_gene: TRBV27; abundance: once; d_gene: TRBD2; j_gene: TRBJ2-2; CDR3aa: CASTPRATWTSGHTGELFF; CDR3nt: TGTGCCAGCACCCCCAGGGCGACTTGGACTAGCGGGCACACCGGGGAGCTGTTTTTT
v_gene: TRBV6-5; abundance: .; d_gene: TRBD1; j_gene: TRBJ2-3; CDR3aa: CASSYRDRTDTQYF; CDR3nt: TGTGCCAGCAGTTACCGGGACAGGACAGATACGCAGTATTTT